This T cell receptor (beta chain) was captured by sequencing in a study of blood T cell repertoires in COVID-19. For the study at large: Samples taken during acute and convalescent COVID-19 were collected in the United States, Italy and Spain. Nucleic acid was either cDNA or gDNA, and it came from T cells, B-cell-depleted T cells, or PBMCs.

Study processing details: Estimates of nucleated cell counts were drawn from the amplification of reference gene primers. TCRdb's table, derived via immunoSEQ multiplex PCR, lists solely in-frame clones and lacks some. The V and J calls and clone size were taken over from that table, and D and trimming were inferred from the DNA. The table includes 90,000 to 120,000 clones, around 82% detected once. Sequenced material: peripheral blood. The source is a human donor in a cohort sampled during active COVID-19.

Written as DNA, the CDR3 is TGTGCCATCAGTGAGTCGGGCGGGGTGCGGACAGATACGCAGTATTTT. Translating it yields CAISESGGVRTDTQYF. This sequence joins TRBV10-3 and TRBJ2-3; D is perhaps TRBD2 (6 bases). Germline CDR1 ENHRY, CDR2 SYGVKD. There are 16 residues in the CDR3. Trimming removed 0 bases at V and 3 bases at J, with 13 bases between.